This T cell receptor (beta chain) was identified in a study of shared clonotypes between healthy human individuals. Study-level information: A donor's plate count was three for CD4 naive and three for CD4 memory; CD8 naive had two and CD8 memory one.

There are 18 residues in the CDR3. CDR1 SNHLY and CDR2 FYNNEI come from the germline V gene. The ends lost 6 bases at V and 0 bases at J; junction bases unmatched: 12. CD45RO-negative, CCR7-selected cells formed the naive CD8 fraction, which excluded terminally differentiated effector memory CD45RA+ cells. Profiled with immunoSEQ multiplex PCR; TCRdb holds only in-frame clones, not every one. The sample lists about 2 million clones, just under 95% occurring once. This sequence originates from a man between 18 and 35 years old in good health. The sequenced sample was naive CD8+ T cells sorted from blood. The chain recombines TRBV2 with TRBJ2-2; TRBD1 matches 8 bases. This chain's CDR3 is CASRVGRETGANTGELFF. CDR3 coding DNA: TGTGCCAGCAGGGTCGGGCGTGAGACAGGGGCGAACACCGGGGAGCTGTTTTTT.